The entry below gives a single T cell receptor beta chain sequence along with its context. This clonotype is identified as medium-sized (0.01 to 0.1%). The clone's antigen remains unknown. No quality values exist for individual bases; no much larger clone is one base distant. This beta chain is an off-target read within a library intended for alpha chains, so its frequency means little. This entry comes from a study of spatial heterogeneity in lung cancer (dated by TCRdb to the late 2010s). Concerning the study at large: Beta-chain transcripts were consistently detected in greater numbers than alpha-chain transcripts, which likely reflects a higher abundance of beta-chain transcripts. In non-small cell lung cancer, the study made a quantitative comparison of TCR alpha and beta repertoires among multiple tumor regions, matched nontumor lung and blood. Nonsynonymous mutation counts, determined by whole-exome sequencing of tumor tissue, were related to features of the TCR repertoire. At surgery, some 220 tumor regions, around 68 matched nontumor lung samples and 56 PBMC samples were TCR-sequenced for both alpha and beta chains. In tumor regions, TCR transcript counts showed a strong correlation with a T cell transcriptional module score derived from matched bulk RNA-seq. In the raw uncorrected reads, each unique combination of TCR and UMI appeared on average more than ten times. Overall results and qualifications from the work: Estimated TCR-seq coverage of tumor T cells was only roughly 7% for alpha chains and about 12% for beta chains. The number of expanded intratumoral alpha and beta TCRs correlated with the tumor nonsynonymous mutation count. Counts of ubiquitous and regional expanded TCRs correlated with counts of ubiquitous and regional nonsynonymous mutations, respectively. Additional single-cell paired TCR alpha and beta sequencing was considered necessary to confirm, at a functional level, the hypothesis that regional TCRs recognize regional mutations.

Germline trimming amounts to 2 bases on V and 6 bases on J, with 11 as the count of junction bases outside the gene matches. The germline V gene (reference sequence) sets CDR1 to DFQATT and CDR2 to SNEGSKA. The CDR3, cysteine through phenylalanine, is 17 amino acids long. The entry retains the CDR3 DNA only, 51 bases that are in frame from base 1. Taken with the paper, the label for time point translates to: sample taken at primary tumor resection. The donors were 65 to 90 patients from the lung TRACERx cohort who had early-stage, untreated non-small cell lung cancer. Without any cell sorting, TCR sequencing was performed on whole RNA extracted either from tumor and nontumor lung tissue or from cryopreserved PBMC samples. Only patients for whom sufficient RNA was available from at least two tumor regions were selected for TCR sequencing. Before selection, tumor and adjacent nontumor lung specimens were reviewed by a lung pathologist.

Library preparation employed 5' RACE. TCRdb lists the instrument as NextSeq 500. The TCR library protocol attached a unique molecular identifier to each TCR cDNA molecule to allow correction of PCR and sequencing errors. The authors' analysis ran thus. TCR identification, UMI-based error correction and CDR3 extraction were all carried out with Decombinator tools. Expanded TCRs were defined as those above a frequency of 2 per 1,000, corresponding to the top 1% of the tumor frequency distribution. Expanded tumor TCRs were classed as regional if statistically deemed absent (corrected P<0.05) from at least one tumor region, otherwise ubiquitous. Each repertoire was subsampled 100 times to 5,000 TCRs, after which Renyi diversity was computed with the R vegan package. CDR3 similarity networks were built from amino acid triplet string-kernel similarity, with CDR3s being connected when pairwise similarity was above 0.82. The public sequencing data were trimmed at Q25 with fastp and processed into clonotypes with MiXCR by TCRdb, which kept only in-frame beta chains. Identical CDR3 proteins give one entry, which carries the most common genes and DNA. None of the V and J calls come from the authors' own analysis; TCRdb made them. The sample yields about 720 distinct CDR3 sequences; 14% were counted once. More than 20% of the sample lies in the top ten.

The receptor chain draws on TRBV20-1 and TRBJ2-1, with 12 middle bases fitting TRBD2. This clonotype was sampled from a male donor with early-stage non-small cell lung cancer. The source was lung tumor tissue, collected at surgery. The base sequence is TGCAGTGCTAGAAGTCTAGCGGGAGGGTCCCCCCTCAATGAGCAGTTCTTC. It codes for CSARSLAGGSPLNEQFF.